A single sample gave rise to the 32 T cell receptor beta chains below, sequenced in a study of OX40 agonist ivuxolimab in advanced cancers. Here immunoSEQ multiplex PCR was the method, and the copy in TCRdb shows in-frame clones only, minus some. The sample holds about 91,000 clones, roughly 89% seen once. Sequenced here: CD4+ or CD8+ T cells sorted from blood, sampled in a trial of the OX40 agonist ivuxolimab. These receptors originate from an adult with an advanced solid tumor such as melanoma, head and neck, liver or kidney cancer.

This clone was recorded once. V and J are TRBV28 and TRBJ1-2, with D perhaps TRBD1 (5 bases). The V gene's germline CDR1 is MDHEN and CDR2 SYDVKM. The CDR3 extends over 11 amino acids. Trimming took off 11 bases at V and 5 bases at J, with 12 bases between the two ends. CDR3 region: CAAGTGYGYTF. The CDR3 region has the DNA TGTGCCGCCGGGACGGGATATGGCTACACCTTC.

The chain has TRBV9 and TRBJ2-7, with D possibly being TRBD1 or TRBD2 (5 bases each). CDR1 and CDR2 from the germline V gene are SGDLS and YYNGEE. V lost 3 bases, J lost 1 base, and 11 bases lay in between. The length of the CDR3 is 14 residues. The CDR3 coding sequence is TGTGCCAGCAGCGGGGGGATGAGGTCCTACGAGCAGTACTTC. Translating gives CASSGGMRSYEQYF.

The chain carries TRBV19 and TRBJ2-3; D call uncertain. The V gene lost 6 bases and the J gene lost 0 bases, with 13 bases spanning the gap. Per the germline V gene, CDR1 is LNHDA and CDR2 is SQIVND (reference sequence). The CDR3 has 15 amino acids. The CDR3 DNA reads TGTGCCAGTAGCCAACCCCCAACTAGCACAGATACGCAGTATTTT. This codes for CASSQPPTSTDTQYF.

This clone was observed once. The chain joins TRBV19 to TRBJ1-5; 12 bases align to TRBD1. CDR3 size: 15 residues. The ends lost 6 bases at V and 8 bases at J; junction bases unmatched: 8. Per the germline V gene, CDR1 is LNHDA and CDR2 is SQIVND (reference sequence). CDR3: CASSHGTGGAKPQHF. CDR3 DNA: TGTGCCAGTAGCCACGGGACAGGGGGCGCGAAGCCCCAGCATTTT.

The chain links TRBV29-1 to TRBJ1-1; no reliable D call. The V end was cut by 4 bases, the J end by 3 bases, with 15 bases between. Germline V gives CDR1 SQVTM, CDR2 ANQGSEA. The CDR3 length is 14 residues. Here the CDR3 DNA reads TGCAGCGTTGTTGGGAGGCTGGCGGACACTGAAGCTTTCTTT. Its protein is CSVVGRLADTEAFF.

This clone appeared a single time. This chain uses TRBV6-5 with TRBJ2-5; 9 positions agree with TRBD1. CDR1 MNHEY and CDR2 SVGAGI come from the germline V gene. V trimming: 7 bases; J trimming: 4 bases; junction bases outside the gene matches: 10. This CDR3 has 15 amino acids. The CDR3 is CASTNTGQGGETQYF. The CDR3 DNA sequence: TGTGCCAGCACCAATACGGGACAGGGCGGAGAGACCCAGTACTTC.

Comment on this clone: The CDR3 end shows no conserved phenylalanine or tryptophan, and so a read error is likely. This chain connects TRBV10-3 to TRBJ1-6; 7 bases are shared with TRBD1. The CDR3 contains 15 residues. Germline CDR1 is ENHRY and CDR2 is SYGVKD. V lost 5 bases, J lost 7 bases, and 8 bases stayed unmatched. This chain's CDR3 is CAISPGGQRNSPLHL. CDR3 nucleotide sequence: TGTGCCATCAGTCCCGGGGGACAGCGAAATTCACCCCTCCACCTT.

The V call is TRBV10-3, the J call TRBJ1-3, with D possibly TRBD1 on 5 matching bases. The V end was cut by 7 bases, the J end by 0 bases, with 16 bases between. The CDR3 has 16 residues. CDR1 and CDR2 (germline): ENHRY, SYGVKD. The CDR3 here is CAITPGRSNSGNTIYF. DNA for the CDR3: TGTGCCATCACCCCGGGACGATCTAACTCTGGAAACACCATATATTTT.

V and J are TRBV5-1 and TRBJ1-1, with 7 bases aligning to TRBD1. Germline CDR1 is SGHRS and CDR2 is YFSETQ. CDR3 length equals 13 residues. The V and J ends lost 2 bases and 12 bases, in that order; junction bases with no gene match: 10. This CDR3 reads CASSLNPGTDPFF. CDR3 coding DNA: TGCGCCAGCAGCTTAAACCCCGGGACAGACCCTTTCTTT.

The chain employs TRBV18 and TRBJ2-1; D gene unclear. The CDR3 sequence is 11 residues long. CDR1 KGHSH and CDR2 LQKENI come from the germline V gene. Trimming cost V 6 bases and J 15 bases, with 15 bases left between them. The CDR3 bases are TGTGCCAGCTCCAGTACCGACCGATGGTTCTTC. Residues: CASSSTDRWFF. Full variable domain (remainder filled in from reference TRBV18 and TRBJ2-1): NAGVMQNPRHLVRRRGQEARLRCSPMKGHSHVYWYRQLPEEGLKFMVYLQKENIIDESGMPKERFSAEFPKEGPSILRIQQVVRGDSAAYFCASSSTDRWFFGPGTRLTVL.

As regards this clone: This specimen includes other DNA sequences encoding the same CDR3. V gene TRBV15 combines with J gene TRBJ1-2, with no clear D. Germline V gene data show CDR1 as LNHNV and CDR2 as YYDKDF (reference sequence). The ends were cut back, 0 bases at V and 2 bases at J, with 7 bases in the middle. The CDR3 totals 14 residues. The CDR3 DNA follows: TGTGCCACCAGCAGAGATCGGGGAAACTATGGCTACACCTTC. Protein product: CATSRDRGNYGYTF.

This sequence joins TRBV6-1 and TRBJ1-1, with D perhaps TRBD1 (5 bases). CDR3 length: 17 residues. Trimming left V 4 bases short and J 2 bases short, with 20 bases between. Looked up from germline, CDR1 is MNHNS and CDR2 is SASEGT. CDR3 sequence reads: CASSGIQEGRLNTEAFF. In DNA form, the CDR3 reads TGTGCCAGCAGTGGCATCCAAGAGGGACGGCTTAACACTGAAGCTTTCTTT.

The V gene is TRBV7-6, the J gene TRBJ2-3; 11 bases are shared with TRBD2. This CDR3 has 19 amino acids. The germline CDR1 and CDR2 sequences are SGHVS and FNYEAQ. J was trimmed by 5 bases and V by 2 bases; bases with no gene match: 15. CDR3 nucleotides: TGTGCCAGCAGCTTATCTTTTGGTTTTAGCGGGGGGGCCGAAGATACGCAGTATTTT. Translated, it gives CASSLSFGFSGGAEDTQYF.

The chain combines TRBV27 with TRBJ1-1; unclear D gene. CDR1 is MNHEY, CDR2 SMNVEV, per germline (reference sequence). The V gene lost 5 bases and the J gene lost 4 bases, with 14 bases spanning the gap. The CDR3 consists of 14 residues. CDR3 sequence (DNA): TGTGCCAGCAGTCGGTACAGCATTTCCACTGAAGCTTTCTTT. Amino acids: CASSRYSISTEAFF.

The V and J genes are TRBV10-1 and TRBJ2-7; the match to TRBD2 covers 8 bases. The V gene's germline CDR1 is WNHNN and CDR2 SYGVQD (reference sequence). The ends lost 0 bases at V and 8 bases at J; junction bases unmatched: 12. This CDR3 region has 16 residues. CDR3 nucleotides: TGCGCCAGCAGTGAGTCCGGGACTAGTGGGGGGGCCCAGCAGTACTTC. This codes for CASSESGTSGGAQQYF.

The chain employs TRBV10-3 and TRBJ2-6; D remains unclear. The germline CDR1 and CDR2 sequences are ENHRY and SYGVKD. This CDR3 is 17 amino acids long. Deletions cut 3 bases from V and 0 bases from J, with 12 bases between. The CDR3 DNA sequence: TGTGCCATCAGTGATTATTACACCATCTCTGGGGCCAACGTCCTGACTTTC. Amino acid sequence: CAISDYYTISGANVLTF.

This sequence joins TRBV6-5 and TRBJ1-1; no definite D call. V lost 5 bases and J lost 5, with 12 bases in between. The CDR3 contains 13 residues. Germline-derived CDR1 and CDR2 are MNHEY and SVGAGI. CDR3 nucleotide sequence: TGTGCCAGCAGTGAACTGGTAGGGACTGAAGCTTTCTTT. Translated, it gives CASSELVGTEAFF.

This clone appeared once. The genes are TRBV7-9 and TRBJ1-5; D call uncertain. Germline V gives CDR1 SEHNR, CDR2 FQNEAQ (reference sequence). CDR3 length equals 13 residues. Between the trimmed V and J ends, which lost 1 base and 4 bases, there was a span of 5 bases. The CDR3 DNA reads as TGTGCCAGCAGCTTAGTATTTAATCAGCCCCAGCATTTT. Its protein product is CASSLVFNQPQHF.

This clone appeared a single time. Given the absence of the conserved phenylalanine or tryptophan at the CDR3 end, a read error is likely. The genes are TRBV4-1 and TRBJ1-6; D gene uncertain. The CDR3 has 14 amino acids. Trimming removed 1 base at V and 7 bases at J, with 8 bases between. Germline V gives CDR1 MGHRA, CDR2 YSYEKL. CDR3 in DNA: TGCGCCAGCAGCCAAGGGATTAACAATTCACCCCTCCACCTT. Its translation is CASSQGINNSPLHL.

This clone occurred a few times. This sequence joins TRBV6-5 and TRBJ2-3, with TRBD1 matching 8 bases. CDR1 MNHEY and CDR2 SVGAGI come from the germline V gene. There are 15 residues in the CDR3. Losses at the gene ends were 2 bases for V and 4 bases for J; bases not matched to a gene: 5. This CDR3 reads CASSYQTGAADTQYF. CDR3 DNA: TGTGCCAGCAGTTACCAGACAGGGGCTGCAGATACGCAGTATTTT.

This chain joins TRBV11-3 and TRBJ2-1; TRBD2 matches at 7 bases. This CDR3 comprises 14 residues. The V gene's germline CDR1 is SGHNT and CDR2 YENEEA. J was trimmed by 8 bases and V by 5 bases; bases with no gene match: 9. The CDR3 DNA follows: TGTGCCAGCAGCCTAGTGGGGGGGAACTATGAGCAGTTCTTC. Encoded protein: CASSLVGGNYEQFF.

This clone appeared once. The CDR3 loop is CASSRLGDSRPTDTQYF. DNA of the CDR3: TGCGCCAGCAGCCGCCTAGGGGACAGCCGCCCCACAGATACGCAGTATTTT. This chain connects TRBV5-1 to TRBJ2-3, with 7 bases fitting TRBD1. V shed 4 bases, J shed 2 bases, and the junction held 13 bases outside the gene matches. Germline V CDR1 and CDR2: SGHRS, YFSETQ. This CDR3 comprises 17 residues.

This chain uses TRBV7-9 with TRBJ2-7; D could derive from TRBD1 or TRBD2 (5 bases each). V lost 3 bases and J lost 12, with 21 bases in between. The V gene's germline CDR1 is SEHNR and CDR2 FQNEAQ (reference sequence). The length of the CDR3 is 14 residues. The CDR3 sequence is CASSLGNPTDEGYF. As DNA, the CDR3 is TGTGCCAGCAGCTTGGGGAACCCGACAGACGAGGGGTACTTC.

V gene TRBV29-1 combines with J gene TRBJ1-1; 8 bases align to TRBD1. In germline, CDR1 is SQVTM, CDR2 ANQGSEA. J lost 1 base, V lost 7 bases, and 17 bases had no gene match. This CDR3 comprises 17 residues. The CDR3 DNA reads TGCAGCGCCCTAAAAGGGGGGACAGGTACTTGGAACACTGAAGCTTTCTTT. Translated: CSALKGGTGTWNTEAFF.

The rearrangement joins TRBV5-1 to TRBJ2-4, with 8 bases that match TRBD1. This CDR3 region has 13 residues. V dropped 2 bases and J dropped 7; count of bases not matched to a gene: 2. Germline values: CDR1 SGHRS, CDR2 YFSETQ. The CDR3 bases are TGCGCCAGCAGCTTTTCAGGGGGCAACATTCAGTACTTC. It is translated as CASSFSGGNIQYF.

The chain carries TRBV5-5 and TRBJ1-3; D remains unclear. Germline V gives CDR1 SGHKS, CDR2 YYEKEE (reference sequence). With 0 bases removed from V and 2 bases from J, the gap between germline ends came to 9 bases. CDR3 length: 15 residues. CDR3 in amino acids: CASSLAPGTGNTIYF. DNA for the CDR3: TGTGCCAGCAGCTTGGCTCCTGGAACTGGAAACACCATATATTTT.

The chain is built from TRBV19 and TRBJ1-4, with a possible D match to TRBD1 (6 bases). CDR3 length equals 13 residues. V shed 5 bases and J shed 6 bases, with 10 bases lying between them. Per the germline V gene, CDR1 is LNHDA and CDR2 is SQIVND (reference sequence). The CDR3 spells CASSGGQYEKLFF. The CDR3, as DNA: TGTGCCAGTAGTGGCGGACAGTATGAAAAACTGTTTTTT.

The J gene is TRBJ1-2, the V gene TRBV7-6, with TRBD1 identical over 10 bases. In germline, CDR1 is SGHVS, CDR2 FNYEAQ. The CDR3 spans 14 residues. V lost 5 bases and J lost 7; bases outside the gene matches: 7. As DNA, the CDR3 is TGTGCCAGCAGCCCCGGACAGGGGGTCGGTGGCTACACCTTC. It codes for CASSPGQGVGGYTF. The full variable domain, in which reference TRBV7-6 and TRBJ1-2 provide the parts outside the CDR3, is GAGVSQSPRYKVTKRGQDVALRCDPISGHVSLYWYRQALGQGPEFLTYFNYEAQQDKSGLPNDRFSAERPEGSISTLTIQRTEQRDSAMYRCASSPGQGVGGYTFGSGTRLTVV.

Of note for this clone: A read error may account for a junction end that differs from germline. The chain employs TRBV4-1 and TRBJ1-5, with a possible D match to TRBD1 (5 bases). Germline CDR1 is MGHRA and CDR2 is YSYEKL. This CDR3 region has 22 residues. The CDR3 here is CDSSQDSRRRDGKSYSNQPQHF. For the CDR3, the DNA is TGCGACAGCAGCCAAGATTCCCGCCGTCGGGACGGAAAGAGTTATAGCAATCAGCCCCAGCATTTT.

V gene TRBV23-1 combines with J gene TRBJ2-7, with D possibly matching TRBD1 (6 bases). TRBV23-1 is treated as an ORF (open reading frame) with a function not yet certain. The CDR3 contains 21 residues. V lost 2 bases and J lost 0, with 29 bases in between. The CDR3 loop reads CASSQKVRGHPRRVFSYEQYF. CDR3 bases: TGCGCCAGCAGTCAAAAAGTCCGGGGACACCCAAGGCGGGTTTTCTCCTACGAGCAGTACTTC.

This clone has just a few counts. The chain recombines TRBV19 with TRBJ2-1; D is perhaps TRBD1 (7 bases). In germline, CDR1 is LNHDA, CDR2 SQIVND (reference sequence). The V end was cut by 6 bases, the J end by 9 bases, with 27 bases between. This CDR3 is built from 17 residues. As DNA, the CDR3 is TGTGCCAGTAGGGCCTCTGGAGGGAGAGGGGGCTCAGTTGAGCAGTTCTTC. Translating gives CASRASGGRGGSVEQFF.

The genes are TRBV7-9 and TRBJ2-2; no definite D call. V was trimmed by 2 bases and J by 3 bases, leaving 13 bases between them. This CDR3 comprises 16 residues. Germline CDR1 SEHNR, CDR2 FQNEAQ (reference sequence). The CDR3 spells CASSLLTGDYTGELFF. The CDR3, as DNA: TGTGCCAGCAGCTTATTGACTGGGGATTACACCGGGGAGCTGTTTTTT.